This T cell receptor beta chain was documented in a study of T cell repertoires in cytomegalovirus infection. Turning to the study itself: The public TCR beta signatures pointed to both CMV infection and matching HLA type.

The study's findings and limits: Clonotypes of TCR beta that were HLA-C-restricted and CMV-specific dominated the ex vivo response.

V dropped 6 bases and J dropped 2 bases, with 8 bases sitting between them. This CDR3 contains 13 residues. Germline V gene sequence: CDR1 MNHEY, CDR2 SVGEGT. This clonotype was counted many times. Its target is unknown. MiXCR, run by TCRdb on the reads, gives a single entry per CDR3 protein. This sample carries roughly 500,000 distinct CDR3 sequences, approximately 17% of them seen once, and the ten largest clones take about 24%. This clonotype was sampled from a human donor in good health (CMV status not recorded). Some clones in this sample may be carry-over from other donors' samples. This sequence joins TRBV6-2 or TRBV6-3 and TRBJ1-3; D uncertain. The sequencing input was CD8+ T cells from PBMCs. CDR3 sequence reads: CASRPLTGNTIYF. The CDR3 DNA follows: TGTGCCAGCAGGCCCCTTACTGGAAACACCATATATTTT.